A selection of T cell receptor beta chains follows, all from one sample in a study of cytomegalovirus exposure and HLA in healthy donors. Generated by immunoSEQ multiplex PCR, the TCRdb table keeps only in-frame clones and is missing some. Of approximately 85,000 clones listed, around 70% were seen once; the top ten hold roughly 11%. What was sequenced was PBMCs. The receptor set was obtained from a woman aged 40 to 50 in good health and CMV-seropositive. CDR3s include the opening cysteine and the closing phenylalanine or tryptophan. D genes are given only for firm matches. Not every row has a clone size; where given, it reads once, few, many or a size class.

clone_size,d_call,v_call,j_call,cdr3_nt,cdr3_aa
.,TRBD1,TRBV28,TRBJ1-2,TGTGCCAGCAGCCACAATGACGCGGGACAGGACTATGGCTACACCTTC,CASSHNDAGQDYGYTF
.,TRBD2,TRBV7-3,TRBJ2-1,TGTGCCAGCAGCCCAGGAGCGGGGAGCTACAATGAGCAGTTCTTC,CASSPGAGSYNEQFF
once,TRBD1,TRBV5-4,TRBJ1-1,TGTGCCAGCAGTCACCCGGGACAGGGTATCTGGAACACTGAAGCTTTCTTT,CASSHPGQGIWNTEAFF
.,TRBD1,TRBV30,TRBJ2-7,TGTGCCTGGGGTCCGGGCAGGGGGTGGCACGAGCAGTACTTC,CAWGPGRGWHEQYF
.,.,TRBV7-2,TRBJ1-1,TGTGCCAGCAGCTTCCTGTCTCTAACCTCACCCACCTTTTACACTGAAGCTTTCTTT,CASSFLSLTSPTFYTEAFF
.,.,TRBV10-3,TRBJ2-2,TGTGCCATCAGCGCACTAGCTAACACCGGGGAGCTGTTTTTT,CAISALANTGELFF
.,.,TRBV30,TRBJ2-1,TGTGCCTGGAGTTCGGGATTCAATGAGCAGTTCTTC,CAWSSGFNEQFF
.,TRBD1,TRBV5-6,TRBJ1-2,TGTGCCAGCAGCTTGACGGACAGGACCGCTAACTATGGCTACACCTTC,CASSLTDRTANYGYTF
.,TRBD2,TRBV27,TRBJ2-3,TGTGCCAGCCATAGACTAGCGGGGTCCACAGATACGCAGTATTTT,CASHRLAGSTDTQYF
.,TRBD1,TRBV18,TRBJ2-5,TGTGCCAGCTCACGAGAGGACAGGGGGAAGGAGACCCAGTACTTC,CASSREDRGKETQYF
.,TRBD1,TRBV5-1,TRBJ2-3,TGCGCCAGCAGATGGGACAGGGGCACAGATACGCAGTATTTT,CASRWDRGTDTQYF
.,TRBD1,TRBV2,TRBJ2-2,TGTGCCAGCAGCCGACAGGGGTCCGGGGAGCTGTTTTTT,CASSRQGSGELFF
.,TRBD1,TRBV25-1,TRBJ1-1,TGTGCCAGCAGTGACCCCGGGACAGGGGGGACTGAAGCTTTCTTT,CASSDPGTGGTEAFF
.,TRBD2,TRBV30,TRBJ2-6,TGTGCCTGGAGTTCCAAAGCGGGGGGGACTGGGGCCAACGTCCTGACTTTC,CAWSSKAGGTGANVLTF
once,.,TRBV4-2,TRBJ2-3,TGTGCCAGCAGCAAAGGAGGAGGCCCTGAGGATACGCAGTATTTT,CASSKGGGPEDTQYF
.,TRBD2,TRBV7-9,TRBJ2-2,TGTGCCAGCAGCTTAGCCGGGAGGCACACCGGGGAGCTGTTTTTT,CASSLAGRHTGELFF
once,.,TRBV29-1,TRBJ2-3,TGCAGCGTTAGCGGGTTTAGCACAGATACGCAGTATTTT,CSVSGFSTDTQYF
few,.,TRBV30,TRBJ1-3,TGTGCCTGGAGTGTACAAGGGGCTGGAAACACCATATATTTT,CAWSVQGAGNTIYF
.,.,TRBV29-1,TRBJ2-7,TGCAGCGTCCTCAGGGGGGCCTACGAGCAGTACTTC,CSVLRGAYEQYF
.,TRBD1,TRBV5-1,TRBJ2-2,TGCGCCAGCAGCGCGGGACAGGCCTACACCGGGGAGCTGTTTTTT,CASSAGQAYTGELFF
few,.,TRBV6-5,TRBJ1-1,TGTGCCAGCAGTTACCGGGCTGAAGCTTTCTTT,CASSYRAEAFF
.,TRBD1,TRBV11-2,TRBJ1-6,TGTGCCAGCAGCTTAGTGGGGACAGGGTATTCACCCCTCCACTTT,CASSLVGTGYSPLHF
.,.,TRBV4-2,TRBJ2-1,TGTGCCAGCAGCCCTACCGGCTCCTACAATGAGCAGTTCTTC,CASSPTGSYNEQFF
many,TRBD1,TRBV7-3,TRBJ2-1,TGTGCCAGCAGCCGTGGGACAGGGGATGGGGAGCAGTTCTTC,CASSRGTGDGEQFF
.,.,TRBV7-9,TRBJ1-2,TGTGCCAGCAGCCCGGGAGAACTCTATGGCTACACCTTC,CASSPGELYGYTF
.,.,TRBV28,TRBJ1-2,TGTGCCAGCAGTTTAGCGGACGGGATCTATGGCTACACCTTC,CASSLADGIYGYTF
.,.,TRBV6-4,TRBJ2-3,TGTGCCAGCAGTCCAACTAGCACTCCGAAGGAAGATACGCAGTATTTT,CASSPTSTPKEDTQYF
.,.,TRBV27,TRBJ2-7,TGTGCCAGCAGCCCGGAACAGGGGGGGTACGAGCAGTACTTC,CASSPEQGGYEQYF
few,.,TRBV6-5,TRBJ1-1,TGTGCCAGCAGTTACACACCGACAGGAGGCACTGAAGCTTTCTTT,CASSYTPTGGTEAFF
once,TRBD1,TRBV5-4,TRBJ1-1,TGTGCCAGCAGGAGAGACACAGGGGACCTGGGCACTGAAGCTTTCTTT,CASRRDTGDLGTEAFF
.,TRBD2,TRBV18,TRBJ2-1,TGTGCCAGCTCACCGCTAGCGGGGGGAAACAATGAGCAGTTCTTC,CASSPLAGGNNEQFF
.,TRBD1,TRBV19,TRBJ1-3,TGTGCCAGTAGTATGACAGGGAGTAGAAACACCATATATTTT,CASSMTGSRNTIYF
.,TRBD2,TRBV19,TRBJ2-2,TGTGCCAGTAATCCAGCGGGAGGGACGAACACCGGGGAGCTGTTTTTT,CASNPAGGTNTGELFF
.,.,TRBV5-4,TRBJ2-2,TGTGCCAGCAGGATGGATACAGCGGTCGGGGAGCTGTTTTTT,CASRMDTAVGELFF
.,.,TRBV18,TRBJ2-7,TGTGCCAGCTCACCATCTTCCCTAGACAGTAACGAGCAGTACTTC,CASSPSSLDSNEQYF
.,.,TRBV30,TRBJ1-1,TGTGCCTGGCAGGGTGGTGGAACTGAAGCTTTCTTT,CAWQGGGTEAFF
.,.,TRBV4-2,TRBJ1-4,TGTGCCAGCAGCCAAGTTGAAACGGTTGAAAAACTGTTTTTT,CASSQVETVEKLFF
.,.,TRBV4-3,TRBJ2-2,TGCGCCAGCAGCCAAGATTTCAGGGACACCGGGGAGCTGTTTTTT,CASSQDFRDTGELFF
.,.,TRBV19,TRBJ2-1,TGTGCCAGTAGCTTTTTTTTTAAACTTGCGGGGCTCGGAAATGAGCAGTTCTTC,CASSFFFKLAGLGNEQFF
few,.,TRBV30,TRBJ2-5,TGTGCCTACAAGAGCGTCCAAGAGACCCAGTACTTC,CAYKSVQETQYF
.,TRBD1,TRBV29-1,TRBJ1-1,TGCAGCGGCGTTACAGGGGTGGAGGCAGCTTTCTTT,CSGVTGVEAAFF
once,.,TRBV6-5,TRBJ1-6,TGTGCCAGCAGTTTCAGACAGGCGATCAATTCACCCCTCCACTTT,CASSFRQAINSPLHF
.,TRBD1,TRBV2,TRBJ1-1,TGTGCCAGCAGCAAACAGGGGGCTAACACTGAAGCTTTCTTT,CASSKQGANTEAFF
.,.,TRBV13,TRBJ2-5,TGTGCCAGCAGCTTAGGTGGGGCGGAGACCCAGTACTTC,CASSLGGAETQYF
few,TRBD2,TRBV19,TRBJ2-5,TGTGCCAGTAGTATAGCTCAGAGGGGAGGGGAGACCCAGTACTTC,CASSIAQRGGETQYF
.,TRBD2,TRBV29-1,TRBJ2-1,TGCAGCGGGGGGGGGACTAGCGGGAGTACCTCCTACAATGAGCAGTTCTTC,CSGGGTSGSTSYNEQFF
.,.,TRBV27,TRBJ1-1,TGTGCCAGCAGTTTATTAGGGGTCATGAACACTGAAGCTTTCTTT,CASSLLGVMNTEAFF
.,.,TRBV6-5,TRBJ1-5,TGTGCCAGCAGACAGGGCCTTAATCAGCCCCAGCATTTT,CASRQGLNQPQHF
once,TRBD2,TRBV13,TRBJ2-1,TGTGCCAGCAGCTTAGCTAGCGGGGCACCATACAATGAGCAGTTCTTC,CASSLASGAPYNEQFF
.,TRBD2,TRBV7-9,TRBJ2-2,TGTGCCAGCAGTCGACTAGCGGGAGCGGGCACCGGGGAGCTGTTTTTT,CASSRLAGAGTGELFF
.,.,TRBV10-3,TRBJ1-4,TGTGCCATCAGTGACAGATACCCCGAAAAACTGTTTTTT,CAISDRYPEKLFF
once,TRBD1,TRBV6-1,TRBJ2-7,TGTGCCAGCAGTGAATACAGGGGCAGCTACGAGCAGTACTTC,CASSEYRGSYEQYF